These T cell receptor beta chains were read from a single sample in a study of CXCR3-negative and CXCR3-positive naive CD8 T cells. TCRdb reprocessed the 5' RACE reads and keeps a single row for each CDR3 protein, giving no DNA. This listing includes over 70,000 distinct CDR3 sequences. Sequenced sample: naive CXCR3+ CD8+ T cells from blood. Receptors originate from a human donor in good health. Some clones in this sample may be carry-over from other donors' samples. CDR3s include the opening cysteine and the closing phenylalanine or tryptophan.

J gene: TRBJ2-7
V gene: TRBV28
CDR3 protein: CASSSSDYEQYF

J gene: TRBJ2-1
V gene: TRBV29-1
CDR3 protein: CSVEDLPAHEQFF

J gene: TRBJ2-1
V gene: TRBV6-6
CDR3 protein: CASSYSVRTSGFALNNEQFF

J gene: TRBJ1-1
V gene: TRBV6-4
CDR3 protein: CASSETGTGGTEAFF

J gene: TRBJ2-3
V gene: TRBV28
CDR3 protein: CASSLPGGPYTDTQYF

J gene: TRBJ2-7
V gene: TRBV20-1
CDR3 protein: CSARDRAGGPYEQYF

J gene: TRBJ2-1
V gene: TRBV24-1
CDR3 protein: CATSGDRLDNEQFF

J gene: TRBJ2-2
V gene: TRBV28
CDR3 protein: CASSEDRAGGELFF

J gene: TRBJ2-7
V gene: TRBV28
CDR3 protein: CASSPIAGGPYEQYF

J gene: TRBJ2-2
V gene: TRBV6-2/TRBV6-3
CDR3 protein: CASSYSAGASTGELFF

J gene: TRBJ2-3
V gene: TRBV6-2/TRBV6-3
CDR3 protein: CATLLGLAISSTDTQYF

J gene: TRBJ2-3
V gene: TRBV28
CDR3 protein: CASSLNSGEDTQYF

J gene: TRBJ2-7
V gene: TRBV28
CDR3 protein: CASSLEALQEQYF

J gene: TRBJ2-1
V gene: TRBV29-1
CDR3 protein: CSVEDPGLAVRNEQFF

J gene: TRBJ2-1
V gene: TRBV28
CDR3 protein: CASSYLLGSYNEQFF

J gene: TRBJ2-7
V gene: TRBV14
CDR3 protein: CASSVGLAGWESYEQYF

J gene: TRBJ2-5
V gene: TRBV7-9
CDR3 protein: CASSAERGADPPETQYF

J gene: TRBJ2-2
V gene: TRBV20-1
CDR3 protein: CSARDLLSGGAAAGELFF

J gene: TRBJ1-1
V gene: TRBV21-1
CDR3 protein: CAILSIPRTGQTEAFF

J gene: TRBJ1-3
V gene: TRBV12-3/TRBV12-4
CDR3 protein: CASSPPRGRQSSGNTIYF

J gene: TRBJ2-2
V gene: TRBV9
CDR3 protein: CASSVGGELYTGELFF

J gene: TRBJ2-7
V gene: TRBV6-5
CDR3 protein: CASSAREDLYEQYF

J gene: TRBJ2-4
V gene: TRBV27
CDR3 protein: CASSFGGSNIQYF

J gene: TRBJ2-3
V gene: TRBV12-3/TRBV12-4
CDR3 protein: CASSPGGARRPSTDTQYF

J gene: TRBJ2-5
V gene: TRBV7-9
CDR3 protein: CASSLVVGQETQYF

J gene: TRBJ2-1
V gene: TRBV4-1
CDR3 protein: CASDNLGLTYNEQFF

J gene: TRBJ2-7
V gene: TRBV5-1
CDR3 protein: CASSFVDSAYEQYF

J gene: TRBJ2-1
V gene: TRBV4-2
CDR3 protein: CASTGPGENNEQFF

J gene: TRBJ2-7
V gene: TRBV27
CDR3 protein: CASSLLQGAYEQYF

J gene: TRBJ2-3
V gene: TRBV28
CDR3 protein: CASSFSGKDTQYF

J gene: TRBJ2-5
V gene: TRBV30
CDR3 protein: CAWIPWLDTETQYF

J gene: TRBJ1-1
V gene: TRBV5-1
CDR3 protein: CASTIRPGNTEAFF

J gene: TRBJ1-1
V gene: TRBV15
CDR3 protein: CATSKYSYGTEAFF

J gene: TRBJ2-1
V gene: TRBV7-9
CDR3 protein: CASPLGGRADNEQFF

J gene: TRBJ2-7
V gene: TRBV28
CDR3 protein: CASSTAPGQEISLSYEQYF

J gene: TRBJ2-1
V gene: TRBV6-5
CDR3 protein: CASILAQHNEQFF

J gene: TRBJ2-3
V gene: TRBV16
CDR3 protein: CASSQSSVQDTQYF

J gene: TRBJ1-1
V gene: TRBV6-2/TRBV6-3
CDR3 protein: CASTSVINLNTEAFF

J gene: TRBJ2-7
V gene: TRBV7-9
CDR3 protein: CASSLGFYEQYF

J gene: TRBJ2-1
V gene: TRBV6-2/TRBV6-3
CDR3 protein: CASSYSGGGEQFF

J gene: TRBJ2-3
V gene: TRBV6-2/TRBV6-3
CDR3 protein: CASSTWVGGSTDTQYF

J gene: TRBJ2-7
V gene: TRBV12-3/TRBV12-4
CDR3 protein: CASSLSTAISYEQYF